Here is one T cell receptor beta chain with its context. No antigen is known for it. This sample is drawn from a study of CD8 T cells in Susac syndrome. Findings and limits, study-wide: Repertoires of Susac syndrome CD4+ T cells lacked clonal expansion.

There are 13 residues in the CDR3. With V trimmed by 3 bases and J by 14 bases, 7 bases remained unmatched. Looked up from germline, CDR1 is MNHEY and CDR2 is SMNVEV (reference sequence). Random hexamers served to reverse transcribe roughly 0.45 to 1 ug RNA. TCRdb reprocessed the immunoSEQ multiplex PCR reads with MiXCR, giving one entry per CDR3 protein. The sample has roughly 130,000 distinct CDR3 sequences; just over 95% are singletons. The TCR originated in a human donor with Susac syndrome. Sequenced sample: CD4+ T cells from PBMCs. J is TRBJ1-4 and V is TRBV27; TRBD1 matches at 9 bases. In nucleotides, the CDR3 is TGTGCCAGCAGTTTTTTGGACAGGGGAATTCTGTTTTTT. It codes for CASSFLDRGILFF.